The table lists the clone carrying this TCR beta chain with a count of one. What it binds is not known. V lost 1 base and J 0 bases, leaving 4 bases between the germline ends. Germline assignment: CDR1 SEHNR and CDR2 FQNEAQ (reference sequence). The CDR3 covers 14 residues. This record comes from a study of cytomegalovirus exposure and HLA in healthy donors. Study-wide points: Specificity for CMV antigens was confirmed in vitro for a few of the CMV-associated chains. Most TCRs appeared rarely, but some public TCRs recurred in many donors.

The protocol was immunoSEQ multiplex PCR, while the TCRdb copy is restricted to in-frame clones and leaves out a portion. The sample lists some 170,000 clones, roughly 90% occurring once. The origin of this receptor is a woman between 25 and 40 years old in good health and CMV-seronegative. The V call is TRBV7-9, the J call TRBJ1-3, with unresolved D. Source material: PBMCs. CDR3 DNA sequence: TGTGCCAGCAGCTTAGTTGGCTCTGGAAACACCATATATTTT. It yields the protein CASSLVGSGNTIYF. The full variable domain, in which reference TRBV7-9 and TRBJ1-3 provide the parts outside the CDR3, is DTGVSQNPRHKITKRGQNVTFRCDPISEHNRLYWYRQTLGQGPEFLTYFQNEAQLEKSRLLSDRFSAERPKGSFSTLEIQRTEQGDSAMYLCASSLVGSGNTIYFGEGSWLTVV.